This T cell receptor (beta chain) was found in a study of T cell repertoires in cytomegalovirus infection. Across the whole study: CMV infection and matching HLA type were both indicated by public TCR beta signatures.

On this clonotype itself: Its antigen remains unidentified.

CDR1 and CDR2 (germline): SGHAT, FQNNGV. Germline trimming cut 6 bases from V and 7 bases from J; bases unmatched to any gene: 3. There are 12 residues in the CDR3. The study, taken as a whole, reports: Within the response measured ex vivo, HLA-C-restricted CMV-specific TCR beta clonotypes were dominant. CMV carriers having the relevant HLA were flagged by cumulative public TCR beta family frequency.

Each CDR3 protein is one row after TCRdb ran MiXCR on the reads. This sample has 200,000 or so distinct CDR3 sequences, with about 21% found just once. Specimen: PBMCs. This TCR came from a human donor in good health (CMV status not recorded). Some clones in this sample may be carry-over from other donors' samples. The V gene is TRBV11-2, the J gene TRBJ1-2, with 9 bases aligning to TRBD1. The CDR3 sequence is CASRPTGGGYTF. The CDR3 DNA follows: TGTGCCAGCAGACCGACAGGGGGTGGCTACACCTTC.